This T cell receptor (beta chain) was obtained from a study of blood T cells in healthy people across ages. This clonotype occurred a few times. Its antigen is still unknown. With 6 bases removed from V and 3 bases from J, the gap between germline ends came to 9 bases. The germline V gene encodes CDR1 SNHLY and CDR2 FYNNEI. The CDR3 has 12 amino acids. Notes on the study in general: Age brought a roughly linear fall in TCR beta diversity measured per million T cells. Unknown CMV status may confound age-related changes in expanded clones.

In each sample, at least 6.5 million PBMCs were isolated. Every sample gave at least 5 micrograms of total RNA when it was extracted. Using a J-beta primer mix together with a sample-barcoded 5' primer, a second PCR was run for about 6 to 11 cycles. From the 5' RACE reads, TCRdb called clonotypes with MiXCR, one entry per CDR3 protein. This repertoire shows roughly 680,000 distinct CDR3 sequences, 20% to 25% found once; its top ten account for under 4%. This sequence was found in a man aged 70 or older in good health. The chain joins TRBV2 to TRBJ2-7; no firm D call. Sequencing was performed on blood. Here the CDR3 reads CASRGNGYEQYF. Here the CDR3 DNA reads TGTGCCAGCAGGGGGAATGGCTACGAGCAGTACTTC.